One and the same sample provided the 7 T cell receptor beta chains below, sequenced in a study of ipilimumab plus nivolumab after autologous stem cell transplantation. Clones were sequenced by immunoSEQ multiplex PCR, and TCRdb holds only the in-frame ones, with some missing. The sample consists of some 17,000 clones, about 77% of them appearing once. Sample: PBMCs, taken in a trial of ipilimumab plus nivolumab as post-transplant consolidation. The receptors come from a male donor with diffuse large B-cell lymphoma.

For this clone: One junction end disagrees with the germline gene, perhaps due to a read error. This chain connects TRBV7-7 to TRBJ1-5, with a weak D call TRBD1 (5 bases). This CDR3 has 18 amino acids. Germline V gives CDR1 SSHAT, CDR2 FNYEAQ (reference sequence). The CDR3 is CASSLVGPRQGSNQPQHF. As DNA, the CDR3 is TGTGCTAGCAGCTTAGTAGGGCCCCGGCAGGGAAGCAATCAGCCCCAGCATTTT.

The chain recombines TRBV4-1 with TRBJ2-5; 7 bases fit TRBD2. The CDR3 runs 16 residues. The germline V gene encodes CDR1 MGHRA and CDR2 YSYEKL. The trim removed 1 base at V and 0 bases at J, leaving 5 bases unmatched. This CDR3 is CASSQGAGINQETQYF. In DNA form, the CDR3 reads TGCGCCAGCAGCCAAGGAGCGGGAATTAACCAAGAGACCCAGTACTTC.

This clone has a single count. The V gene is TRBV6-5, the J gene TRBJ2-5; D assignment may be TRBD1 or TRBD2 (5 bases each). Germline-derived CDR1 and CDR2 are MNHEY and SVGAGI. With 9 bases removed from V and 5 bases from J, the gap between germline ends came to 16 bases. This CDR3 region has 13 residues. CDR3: CASQRGFGETQYF. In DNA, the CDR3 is TGTGCCAGTCAGAGGGGTTTCGGGGAGACCCAGTACTTC.

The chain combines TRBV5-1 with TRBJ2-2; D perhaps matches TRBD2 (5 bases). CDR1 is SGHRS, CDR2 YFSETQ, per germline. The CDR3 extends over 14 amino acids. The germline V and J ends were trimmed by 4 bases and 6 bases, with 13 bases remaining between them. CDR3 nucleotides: TGCGCCAGCAGCCCCGGAGGTTCGGCCGGGGAGCTGTTTTTT. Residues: CASSPGGSAGELFF.

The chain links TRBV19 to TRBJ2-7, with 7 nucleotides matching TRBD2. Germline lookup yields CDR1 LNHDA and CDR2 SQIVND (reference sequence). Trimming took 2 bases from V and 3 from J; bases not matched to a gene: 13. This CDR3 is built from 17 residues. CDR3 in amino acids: CASSIMRRLAANYEQYF. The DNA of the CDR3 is TGTGCCAGTAGTATAATGAGGCGGCTAGCGGCTAACTACGAGCAGTACTTC.

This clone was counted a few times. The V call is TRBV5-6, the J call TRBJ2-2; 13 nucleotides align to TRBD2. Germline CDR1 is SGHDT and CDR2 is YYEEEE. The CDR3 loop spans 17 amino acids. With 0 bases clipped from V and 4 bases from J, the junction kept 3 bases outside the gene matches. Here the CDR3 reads CASSLELAGGPTGELFF. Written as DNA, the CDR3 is TGTGCCAGCAGCTTGGAACTAGCGGGGGGGCCCACCGGGGAGCTGTTTTTT.

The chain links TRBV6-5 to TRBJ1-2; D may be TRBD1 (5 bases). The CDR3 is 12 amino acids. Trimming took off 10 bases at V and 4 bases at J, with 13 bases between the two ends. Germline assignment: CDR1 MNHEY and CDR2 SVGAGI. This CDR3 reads CAIRDRAYGYTF. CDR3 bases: TGTGCCATTCGGGACCGAGCCTATGGCTACACCTTC.